Listed below are T cell receptor beta chains from one sample, sequenced in a study of blood T cell repertoires in COVID-19. TCRdb's table, derived via immunoSEQ multiplex PCR, lists solely in-frame clones and lacks some. The table records hundreds of thousands of clones, roughly 85% of them present only once. Sequencing input: peripheral blood. All receptors come from a human donor in a cohort sampled during active COVID-19. Each CDR3 is given with its conserved first and last residue. Each record gives: CDR3 protein, CDR3 DNA, V gene, clone size, D gene, J gene. D genes are given only for firm matches. Clone size is not always given. Where it is, it says once, few, many or a class for expanded clones.

CASSRTGTTYNSPLHF | TGTGCCAGCAGTCGGACCGGGACAACCTATAATTCACCCCTCCACTTT | TRBV3-1/TRBV3-2 | - | - | TRBJ1-6
CASSESPGTNYGYTF | TGCGCCAGCAGTGAGTCTCCAGGAACTAACTATGGCTACACCTTC | TRBV10-2 | once | - | TRBJ1-2
CASSVVSGAYNEQFF | TGTGCCAGCAGCGTAGTTAGCGGGGCCTACAATGAGCAGTTCTTC | TRBV9 | - | TRBD2 | TRBJ2-1
CASSQSRGVFDEQYF | TGCGCCAGCAGTCAATCTCGGGGGGTATTCGACGAGCAGTACTTC | TRBV23-1 | - | TRBD2 | TRBJ2-7
CASSSGTGVGYTF | TGTGCCAGCAGCTCCGGGACAGGGGTGGGCTACACCTTC | TRBV5-4 | - | TRBD1 | TRBJ1-2
CASSTRDSIFLATNEKLFF | TGTGCCAGCAGCACGCGGGACAGCATATTCTTGGCAACTAATGAAAAACTGTTTTTT | TRBV7-2 | - | TRBD1 | TRBJ1-4
CAITFDRNTEAFF | TGTGCCATCACCTTTGACAGGAACACTGAAGCTTTCTTT | TRBV10-3 | once | - | TRBJ1-1
CASSFHRGDGYTF | TGCGCCAGCAGCTTCCACAGGGGAGATGGCTACACCTTC | TRBV5-1 | - | TRBD1 | TRBJ1-2
CASSSSGRQEAFF | - | TRBV6-2/TRBV6-3 | - | - | TRBJ1-1
CASSIRDTEAFF | TGTGCCAGTAGTATACGGGACACTGAAGCTTTCTTT | TRBV19 | - | - | TRBJ1-1
CAWSAGTGDHNEKLFF | TGTGCCTGGAGCGCGGGGACAGGCGACCATAATGAAAAACTGTTTTTT | TRBV30 | - | TRBD1 | TRBJ1-4
CASSPPAGGLSEQFF | TGTGCCAGCTCACCACCCGCGGGGGGCCTGAGTGAGCAGTTCTTC | TRBV18 | - | TRBD2 | TRBJ2-1
CASSYPRDRADTQYF | TGTGCCAGCAGTTATCCCCGGGACAGGGCAGATACGCAGTATTTT | TRBV28 | - | TRBD1 | TRBJ2-3
CASSPQQGYEQYF | TGTGCCAGCAGTCCACAACAGGGCTACGAGCAGTACTTC | TRBV12-3/TRBV12-4 | few | - | TRBJ2-7
CAWTKSGTGVTGELFF | TGTGCCTGGACTAAGTCCGGGACAGGGGTCACCGGGGAGCTGTTTTTT | TRBV30 | - | TRBD1 | TRBJ2-2
CASSLGGTGLRGYTF | TGTGCCAGCAGTTTAGGAGGGACAGGGTTACGTGGCTACACCTTC | TRBV7-9 | - | TRBD1 | TRBJ1-2
CASRAGGSGNTIYF | TGTGCCAGCCGGGCAGGGGGATCTGGAAACACCATATATTTT | TRBV6-5 | - | TRBD1 | TRBJ1-3
CASNPGQGSTEAFF | TGTGCCAGTAACCCGGGACAGGGTTCCACTGAAGCTTTCTTT | TRBV19 | - | TRBD1 | TRBJ1-1
CASSQVDRVEYEQYF | TGCGCCAGCAGCCAAGTAGACAGGGTGGAATACGAGCAGTACTTC | TRBV4-1 | - | TRBD1 | TRBJ2-7
CASSSGGSRGYTF | TGCGCCAGCAGCTCGGGAGGCAGCCGAGGCTACACCTTC | TRBV5-1 | - | - | TRBJ1-2
CASSPRTSGGAGDTQYF | TGTGCCAGCAGCCCTCGGACTAGCGGGGGGGCTGGAGATACGCAGTATTTT | TRBV28 | - | TRBD2 | TRBJ2-3
CAISGLGGSINGFVLRLTNQPQHF | TGTGCCATCAGTGGGCTTGGGGGGAGTATTAATGGATTTGTGCTAAGACTAACAAATCAGCCCCAGCATTTT | TRBV10-3 | - | - | TRBJ1-5
CASSYGQTNTEAFF | TGTGCCAGCAGTTACGGACAAACCAACACTGAAGCTTTCTTT | TRBV7-8 | - | - | TRBJ1-1
CASSYGRPGTGYRSGSYNEQFF | TGCGCCAGCAGCTACGGGCGGCCCGGGACAGGGTATAGGTCGGGCTCCTACAATGAGCAGTTCTTC | TRBV5-1 | - | TRBD1 | TRBJ2-1
CASSLSSSGGADTQYF | TGCGCCAGCAGCTTGTCGTCTAGCGGGGGGGCAGATACGCAGTATTTT | TRBV5-1 | once | TRBD2 | TRBJ2-3
CASSPGTGGPFSYEQYF | TGCGCCAGCAGCCCCGGGACAGGGGGTCCATTTTCCTACGAGCAGTACTTC | TRBV5-1 | - | TRBD1 | TRBJ2-7
CASSKTGKVNTEAFF | TGTGCCAGCAGTAAGACAGGGAAGGTGAACACTGAAGCTTTCTTT | TRBV27 | - | TRBD1 | TRBJ1-1
CASKTGGGSTEAFF | TGCGCCAGCAAAACAGGGGGCGGGAGCACTGAAGCTTTCTTT | TRBV5-1 | - | TRBD1 | TRBJ1-1
CASNDVGGTWQPQHF | TGTGCCAGCAACGATGTAGGAGGGACCTGGCAGCCCCAGCATTTT | TRBV2 | few | - | TRBJ1-5
CASSTEGVTDTQYF | TGCGCCAGCAGCACGGAGGGTGTTACAGATACGCAGTATTTT | TRBV5-1 | - | - | TRBJ2-3
CASSLAGQPYNEQFF | TGTGCCAGCAGTCTTGCGGGACAGCCCTACAATGAGCAGTTCTTC | TRBV27 | - | - | TRBJ2-1
CASSSLPGGKSYGYTF | TGTGCCAGTAGTTCCCTCCCAGGGGGTAAGAGCTATGGCTACACCTTC | TRBV19 | once | TRBD1 | TRBJ1-2
CASSLIAGDYGYTF | TGTGCCAGCAGCTTAATTGCAGGGGACTATGGCTACACCTTC | TRBV5-4 | - | - | TRBJ1-2
CASSEARTATDTQYF | TGTGCCAGCAGCGAGGCTCGGACAGCCACAGATACGCAGTATTTT | TRBV9 | - | - | TRBJ2-3
CASSKRTGDYGYTF | TGCGCCAGCAGCAAGCGGACAGGGGACTATGGCTACACCTTC | TRBV5-1 | - | TRBD1 | TRBJ1-2
CASSAGLAGGRETQYF | TGTGCCAGCAGCGCGGGACTAGCGGGGGGGCGAGAGACCCAGTACTTC | TRBV9 | - | TRBD2 | TRBJ2-5
CASRRGLAGKHNEQFF | TGTGCCAGCAGACGGGGACTAGCGGGGAAGCACAATGAGCAGTTCTTC | TRBV11-2 | few | TRBD2 | TRBJ2-1
CASSLGTAGIEAFF | TGTGCCAGCAGCTTAGGTACCGCAGGGATTGAAGCTTTCTTT | TRBV11-2 | - | - | TRBJ1-1
CASNQGASEAFF | TGTGCCAGTAACCAGGGGGCAAGTGAAGCTTTCTTT | TRBV19 | - | TRBD1 | TRBJ1-1
CASSQVFVAPARPGGGYTF | TGCGCCAGCAGCCAAGTTTTCGTGGCCCCTGCCAGGCCCGGAGGAGGCTACACCTTC | TRBV4-1 | - | - | TRBJ1-2
CAISFTGRTEAFF | TGTGCCATCAGCTTCACAGGGCGCACTGAAGCTTTCTTT | TRBV10-3 | few | - | TRBJ1-1
CASSRPRTEKTYNEQFF | TGCGCCAGCAGCCGTCCCCGGACAGAAAAGACCTACAATGAGCAGTTCTTC | TRBV5-1 | - | - | TRBJ2-1
CASSLVADTEAFF | TGTGCCAGCAGCTTAGTTGCGGATACTGAAGCTTTCTTT | TRBV11-3 | - | - | TRBJ1-1
CASSYGGARGYTF | TGTGCCAGCAGTTACGGTGGGGCTCGGGGCTACACCTTC | TRBV6-5 | - | - | TRBJ1-2
CASSYAGNTEAFF | TGTGCCAGCAGTTACGCGGGGAACACTGAAGCTTTCTTT | TRBV6-5 | - | - | TRBJ1-1
CASSRGQDYGYTF | TGCGCCAGCAGCCGGGGACAGGATTATGGCTACACCTTC | TRBV5-1 | - | TRBD1 | TRBJ1-2
CASRTGFAYGYTF | TGTGCCAGCAGGACAGGGTTTGCCTATGGCTACACCTTC | TRBV6-5 | - | TRBD1 | TRBJ1-2
CATSRDQTAPYEQYF | TGTGCCACCAGCAGAGATCAAACAGCTCCCTACGAGCAGTACTTC | TRBV15 | - | - | TRBJ2-7
CASSPRPTGGENGYTF | TGTGCCAGCTCACCAAGACCGACAGGGGGCGAGAATGGCTACACCTTC | TRBV18 | few | TRBD1 | TRBJ1-2
CASSPRDSLQETQYF | TGTGCCAGCTCACCACGGGACTCCCTTCAAGAGACCCAGTACTTC | TRBV18 | - | - | TRBJ2-5
CSVAPGQKAFF | TGCAGCGTTGCCCCGGGACAGAAAGCTTTCTTT | TRBV29-1 | once | TRBD1 | TRBJ1-1
CASSQSLGGSYEQYF | TGTGCCAGCAGCCAAAGCCTCGGGGGTTCCTACGAGCAGTACTTC | TRBV7-9 | - | - | TRBJ2-7
CASSTPPTEPNQPQHF | TGTGCCAGTAGTACCCCCCCGACAGAGCCCAATCAGCCCCAGCATTTT | TRBV19 | - | - | TRBJ1-5
CASSSLRLAPSDEQFF | TGTGCCAGCAGCTCCCTTCGACTAGCGCCAAGCGATGAGCAGTTCTTC | TRBV7-8 | - | TRBD2 | TRBJ2-1